This is a list of T cell receptor beta chains from one sample in a study of cytomegalovirus exposure and HLA in healthy donors. Some clones are missing from TCRdb's copy, which holds only in-frame ones; the method was immunoSEQ multiplex PCR. The sample lists some 160,000 clones; roughly 80% were seen once. The sample comprised PBMCs. Every receptor here comes from a man between 45 and 60 years old in good health and CMV-seropositive. The CDR3 runs from the conserved cysteine through the conserved F or W. Each record gives: V gene, J gene, clone size, D gene, CDR3 DNA, CDR3 protein. D genes are given only for firm matches. A clone size is listed for some rows: how often the clone was seen (once, few, many), or a class if it is expanded.

v_call: TRBV27
j_call: TRBJ2-3
clone_size: -
d_call: -
cdr3_nt: TGTGCCAGCGGCCTCACAGATACGCAGTATTTT
cdr3_aa: CASGLTDTQYF

v_call: TRBV6-5
j_call: TRBJ2-7
clone_size: -
d_call: TRBD2
cdr3_nt: TGTGCCAGCAAGAGGTTGCGGGAGGGCCAGAACGAGCAGTACTTC
cdr3_aa: CASKRLREGQNEQYF

v_call: TRBV2
j_call: TRBJ2-4
clone_size: -
d_call: -
cdr3_nt: TGTGCCAGCAGTCCTCGACAGATCAAAAACATTCAGTACTTC
cdr3_aa: CASSPRQIKNIQYF

v_call: TRBV15
j_call: TRBJ1-4
clone_size: -
d_call: -
cdr3_nt: TGTGCCACCATGGAGAGGATAGGAACTAATGAAAAACTGTTTTTT
cdr3_aa: CATMERIGTNEKLFF

v_call: TRBV5-1
j_call: TRBJ2-5
clone_size: few
d_call: TRBD2
cdr3_nt: TGCGCCAGCAGCTTGGAACTGGGGGGGAAAACCCAGTACTTC
cdr3_aa: CASSLELGGKTQYF

v_call: TRBV30
j_call: TRBJ2-3
clone_size: -
d_call: TRBD2
cdr3_nt: TGTGCCTGGAGCAGGACTAGCGGGAGAGCAGATACGCAGTATTTT
cdr3_aa: CAWSRTSGRADTQYF

v_call: TRBV28
j_call: TRBJ2-3
clone_size: -
d_call: TRBD1
cdr3_nt: TGTGCCAGCAGTTTAATCCCTAACGACAGGGGCACAGATACGCAGTATTTT
cdr3_aa: CASSLIPNDRGTDTQYF

v_call: TRBV5-4
j_call: TRBJ1-1
clone_size: -
d_call: -
cdr3_nt: TGTGCCAGCAGCTTTCAGGTTATGAACACTGAAGCTTTCTTT
cdr3_aa: CASSFQVMNTEAFF

v_call: TRBV5-1
j_call: TRBJ2-3
clone_size: -
d_call: -
cdr3_nt: TGCGCCAGCAGCTTGGTTCAGAACACAGATACGCAGTATTTT
cdr3_aa: CASSLVQNTDTQYF

v_call: TRBV6-5
j_call: TRBJ2-5
clone_size: -
d_call: TRBD2
cdr3_nt: TGTGCCAGCAGCGCTATGGGGGGGGAAGAGACCCAGTACTTC
cdr3_aa: CASSAMGGEETQYF

v_call: TRBV7-2
j_call: TRBJ2-2
clone_size: -
d_call: -
cdr3_nt: TGTGCCAGCAGCTTAAGGGTCGGGAGCGGCACCGGGGAGCTGTTTTTT
cdr3_aa: CASSLRVGSGTGELFF

v_call: TRBV9
j_call: TRBJ1-1
clone_size: -
d_call: -
cdr3_nt: TGTGCCAGCAGCTTAGGTGGGGACACGGAAGCTTTCTTT
cdr3_aa: CASSLGGDTEAFF

v_call: TRBV9
j_call: TRBJ2-2
clone_size: -
d_call: TRBD2
cdr3_nt: TGTGCCAGCAGCGCTACTAGCGGGGGGACCGCGAACACCGGGGAGCTGTTTTTT
cdr3_aa: CASSATSGGTANTGELFF

v_call: TRBV5-1
j_call: TRBJ2-3
clone_size: -
d_call: TRBD2
cdr3_nt: TGCGCCAGCAGCTTGGGGACTAGCCATCACGCGGCAGATACGCAGTATTTT
cdr3_aa: CASSLGTSHHAADTQYF

v_call: TRBV28
j_call: TRBJ1-2
clone_size: -
d_call: -
cdr3_nt: TGTGCCAGCGCCCCCTCCGGGAGGGGCAACTATGGCTACACCTTC
cdr3_aa: CASAPSGRGNYGYTF

v_call: TRBV6-5
j_call: TRBJ2-1
clone_size: -
d_call: TRBD2
cdr3_nt: TGTGCCAGCAGGCTAGCGGGCTACAATGAGCAGTTCTTC
cdr3_aa: CASRLAGYNEQFF

v_call: TRBV11-2
j_call: TRBJ2-7
clone_size: -
d_call: TRBD1
cdr3_nt: TGTGCCAGCAGCATCGACAGGGTCACCTACGAGCAGTACTTC
cdr3_aa: CASSIDRVTYEQYF

v_call: TRBV6-6
j_call: TRBJ2-2
clone_size: once
d_call: -
cdr3_nt: TGTGCCAGCAGCCGGGAGTTGTCCACCGGGGAGCTGTTTTTT
cdr3_aa: CASSRELSTGELFF

v_call: TRBV19
j_call: TRBJ2-3
clone_size: -
d_call: TRBD1
cdr3_nt: TGTGCCAGCCGGACAGGGGGCGCCTCGGATACGCAGTATTTT
cdr3_aa: CASRTGGASDTQYF

v_call: TRBV18
j_call: TRBJ2-1
clone_size: -
d_call: -
cdr3_nt: TGTGCCAGCTCACGAGACAAACTTCCCTACAATGAGCAGTTCTTC
cdr3_aa: CASSRDKLPYNEQFF

v_call: TRBV7-7
j_call: TRBJ2-2
clone_size: -
d_call: -
cdr3_nt: TGTGCTAGCAGCTCCCTACCTACCGGGGAGCTGTTTTTT
cdr3_aa: CASSSLPTGELFF

v_call: TRBV28
j_call: TRBJ2-3
clone_size: -
d_call: -
cdr3_nt: TGTGCCAGCAGCGTAACCTTGGGGGGGGGCGCGGGCACAGATACGCAGTATTTT
cdr3_aa: CASSVTLGGGAGTDTQYF

v_call: TRBV5-1
j_call: TRBJ2-1
clone_size: -
d_call: TRBD2
cdr3_nt: TGCGCCAGCAGCTCCAAGGGGAGCGGGGGGTTCGCCTACAATGAGCAGTTCTTC
cdr3_aa: CASSSKGSGGFAYNEQFF

v_call: TRBV30
j_call: TRBJ1-1
clone_size: once
d_call: -
cdr3_nt: TGTGCCTGGAGTGTTGAAGGGGGCACTGAAGCTTTCTTT
cdr3_aa: CAWSVEGGTEAFF

v_call: TRBV28
j_call: TRBJ2-7
clone_size: -
d_call: -
cdr3_nt: TGTGCCAGCAGCCCTCGAGCGTTCTACGAGCAGTACTTC
cdr3_aa: CASSPRAFYEQYF